A single sample gave rise to the 12 T cell receptor beta chains below, sequenced in a study of regulatory T cells in long-lasting Graves disease. As to time point: newly diagnosed GD, antithyroid drugs for less than 3 months. Extracted RNA from PBMCs served as the source of the TCR library. iRepertoire HTBI primers and Arm-PCR of CDR3 regions built TCR beta libraries. Each CDR3 protein gets one entry after TCRdb re-called the multiplex PCR reads with MiXCR. The profile shows 400,000 to 650,000 distinct CDR3 sequences, 15% to 20% of them singletons. These records were also assigned to another study, of T cells in Graves' hyperthyroidism and ophthalmopathy.

The source material was peripheral blood mononuclear cells (PBMCs), sampled at new diagnosis, from a patient treated with antithyroid drugs. Receptor source: a woman between 40 and 65 years old with Graves disease.

This clonotype was counted ten times or more. V gene TRBV10-3 combines with J gene TRBJ1-1; 9 bases are a match to TRBD1. CDR1 ENHRY and CDR2 SYGVKD come from the germline V gene. The CDR3 totals 18 residues. Unmatched junction bases numbered 12, after V lost 0 bases and J lost 4 bases. The CDR3 protein is CAISESLGTGSFGTEAFF. As DNA, the CDR3 is TGTGCCATCAGTGAGTCGCTTGGGACAGGGTCCTTTGGCACTGAAGCTTTCTTT.

This clonotype was observed a few times. The gene calls are TRBV5-1 and TRBJ2-7; D is perhaps TRBD1 (6 bases). The CDR3 spans 15 residues. V gave up 0 bases and J gave up 3 bases, with 13 bases separating them. Germline V CDR1 and CDR2: SGHRS, YFSETQ. CDR3 DNA sequence: TGCGCCAGCAGCTTGGAGGACAGTACACTCTACGAGCAGTACTTC. Its protein product is CASSLEDSTLYEQYF.

This clonotype appeared many times. The V gene is TRBV3-1, the J gene TRBJ1-2; no clear D. Trimming stripped 1 base from V and 4 bases from J, with 7 bases between. This CDR3 has 13 amino acids. CDR1 and CDR2 (germline): LGHDT, YNNKEL (reference sequence). The CDR3: CASSQAEGYGYTF. DNA for the CDR3: TGTGCCAGCAGCCAAGCGGAGGGCTATGGCTACACCTTC.

This clonotype occurred many times. The chain employs TRBV5-1 and TRBJ2-3; 10 nucleotides agree with TRBD1. There are 16 residues in the CDR3. Germline V gene data show CDR1 as SGHRS and CDR2 as YFSETQ. Germline trimming cut 4 bases from V and 1 base from J; bases unmatched to any gene: 6. CDR3 nucleotides: TGCGCCAGCAGCCTGGACGGGACAGGGGGCACAGATACGCAGTATTTT. It is translated as CASSLDGTGGTDTQYF.

This clonotype was seen only a few times. This sequence joins TRBV25-1 and TRBJ1-3; D unresolved. Trimming took off 9 bases at V and 0 bases at J, with 6 bases between the two ends. Per the germline V gene, CDR1 is MGHDK and CDR2 is SYGVNS. The CDR3 has 12 residues. DNA for the CDR3: TGTGCCAGGTGCAACTCTGGAAACACCATATATTTT. Protein product: CARCNSGNTIYF.

This clonotype was found many times. The chain employs TRBV3-1 and TRBJ2-7; no definite D call. Trimming took 0 bases from V and 5 from J, leaving 5 bases between them. CDR3 size: 12 residues. CDR1 and CDR2 (germline): LGHDT, YNNKEL (reference sequence). The CDR3 sequence is CASSQETNEQYF. CDR3 in DNA: TGTGCCAGCAGCCAAGAGACAAACGAGCAGTACTTC.

Concerning this clonotype: A much larger clone lies one base from this, so it may be a read error. The genes are TRBV5-1 and TRBJ2-1, with TRBD2 matching over 7 bases. Looked up from germline, CDR1 is SGHRS and CDR2 is YFSETQ. The V gene end was trimmed by 1 base and the J gene end by 5 bases; junction bases not matched to a gene: 6. There are 15 residues in the CDR3. CDR3 in DNA: TGCGCCAGCAGCTTGTTCCTAGCGGCAAACAATGAGCAGTTCTTC. Encoded protein: CASSLFLAANNEQFF.

This clonotype was counted ten times or more. This chain connects TRBV30 to TRBJ2-7; 7 nucleotides line up with TRBD1. The V segment lost 4 bases and the J segment 3 bases; nucleotides outside the gene matches: 6. Germline loops: CDR1 GTSNPN, CDR2 SVGIG (reference sequence). The CDR3 spans 13 residues. The CDR3 spells CAWTGTDNYEQYF. The DNA of the CDR3 is TGTGCCTGGACCGGGACAGACAACTACGAGCAGTACTTC.

The genes are TRBV18 and TRBJ2-7; 7 bases agree with TRBD2. The CDR3 covers 15 residues. Germline CDR1 KGHSH, CDR2 LQKENI. V shed 3 bases and J 5 bases; nucleotides not matched to a gene: 10. CDR3 DNA sequence: TGTGCCAGCTCACCCCTGGGAGCGGGGAGGAACGAGCAGTACTTC. It specifies CASSPLGAGRNEQYF.

The rearrangement links TRBV19 to TRBJ1-2; 7 bases map to TRBD1. The CDR3 contains 14 residues. Germline V gives CDR1 LNHDA, CDR2 SQIVND (reference sequence). J gave up 8 bases and V 5 bases, and 11 bases lay outside the gene matches. CDR3 residues: CASSLSGTASGYTF. In nucleotides, the CDR3 is TGTGCCAGTAGTCTCAGTGGGACAGCATCCGGCTACACCTTC.

This clonotype was picked up many times. This rearrangement joins TRBV6-1 to TRBJ1-5, with TRBD1 matching over 9 bases. V gave up 2 bases and J gave up 7 bases; unmatched junction bases: 9. Germline CDR1 MNHNS, CDR2 SASEGT. The CDR3 spans 16 residues. The CDR3 DNA is TGTGCCAGCAGTGAATTGGGACAGGGATTCGGACAGCCCCAGCATTTT. It is translated as CASSELGQGFGQPQHF.

This clonotype turned up a few times. The V gene is TRBV20-1, the J gene TRBJ1-2; D gene ambiguous. The V end was cut by 5 bases, the J end by 4 bases, with 11 bases between. CDR3 length: 12 residues. Germline V gene lookup returns CDR1 DFQATT and CDR2 SNEGSKA (reference sequence). CDR3: CSARRSLYGYTF. The CDR3 DNA reads TGCAGTGCTCGGAGATCACTCTATGGCTACACCTTC.